The 26 T cell receptor beta chains below were found in one sample sequenced in a study of T cell responses to AZD1222 COVID-19 vaccine. Generated by immunoSEQ multiplex PCR, the TCRdb table keeps only in-frame clones and is missing some. This sample has 98,000 or so clones, with approximately 86% found just once. The sequencing here drew on peripheral blood, taken 28 days after the second dose of the MenACWY control vaccine. The receptors shown here come from an adult who received the MenACWY meningococcal vaccine as a control.

The chain is built from TRBV11-2 and TRBJ2-7; D uncertain. The CDR3 extends over 13 amino acids. V lost 0 bases to trimming and J lost 0 bases, with 3 bases between them. Germline CDR1 SGHAT, CDR2 FQNNGV. CDR3 region: CASSLESSYEQYF. In DNA, the CDR3 is TGTGCCAGCAGCTTAGAGAGCTCCTACGAGCAGTACTTC. The full variable domain, rest sourced from reference TRBV11-2 and TRBJ2-7, is EAGVAQSPRYKIIEKRQSVAFWCNPISGHATLYWYQQILGQGPKLLIQFQNNGVVDDSQLPKDRFSAERLKGVDSTLKIQPAKLEDSAVYLCASSLESSYEQYFGPGTRLTVT.

This rearrangement joins TRBV11-2 to TRBJ2-7; 8 nucleotides agree with TRBD1. There are 15 residues in the CDR3. Germline CDR1 reads SGHAT; CDR2 reads FQNNGV. The V gene end was trimmed by 0 bases and the J gene end by 3 bases; junction bases not matched to a gene: 4. CDR3 region: CASSLESGGFYEQYF. CDR3 DNA sequence: TGTGCCAGCAGCTTAGAATCAGGGGGCTTCTACGAGCAGTACTTC.

The rearrangement uses TRBV5-1 and TRBJ2-7; no firm D call. Trimming pared 0 bases from V and 4 bases from J, leaving 11 bases between. From germline, CDR1 is SGHRS and CDR2 YFSETQ. The CDR3 sequence is 14 residues long. CDR3 in amino acids: CASSLAQVGYEQYF. CDR3 DNA sequence: TGCGCCAGCAGCTTGGCCCAGGTGGGTTACGAGCAGTACTTC.

The chain carries TRBV7-2 and TRBJ1-6; D is unclear. Between the trimmed V and J ends, which lost 4 bases and 4 bases, there was a span of 8 bases. Germline V gene sequence: CDR1 SGHTA, CDR2 FQGNSA. This CDR3 region has 14 residues. Written as DNA, the CDR3 is TGTGCCAGCAGCTCTGGGATTTATAATTCACCCCTCCACTTT. It encodes CASSSGIYNSPLHF.

The V and J genes are TRBV19 and TRBJ2-3; 8 positions match TRBD1. V lost 8 bases to trimming and J lost 0 bases; unmatched junction nucleotides: 10. CDR3 size: 16 residues. In germline, CDR1 is LNHDA, CDR2 SQIVND (reference sequence). The chain's CDR3 is CASQGFYRGSTDTQYF. DNA for the CDR3: TGTGCCAGTCAGGGGTTTTACAGGGGGAGCACAGATACGCAGTATTTT.

This rearrangement joins TRBV12-3 or TRBV12-4 to TRBJ1-3, with D unclear. This CDR3 has 13 residues. V was shortened by 11 bases and J by 0 bases, with 11 bases between the two germline ends. The CDR3 region has the DNA TGTGCCTCCGCCCCAAGCTCTGGAAACACCATATATTTT. As protein: CASAPSSGNTIYF.

In this sample, this clone turned up once. The chain links TRBV5-1 to TRBJ2-3, with a weak D call TRBD2 (7 bases). Trimming took 2 bases from V and 1 from J, leaving 11 bases between them. The CDR3 covers 15 residues. Germline loops: CDR1 SGHRS, CDR2 YFSETQ. CDR3 bases: TGCGCCAGCAGCTTCGGGGGGCGGGGCACAGATACGCAGTATTTT. This gives the protein CASSFGGRGTDTQYF.

In its sample, this clone was seen once. The gene calls are TRBV6-1 and TRBJ2-3, with 9 bases fitting TRBD2. The V gene's germline CDR1 is MNHNS and CDR2 SASEGT. Trimming removed 2 bases from V and 5 bases from J; junction bases left unmatched: 8. This CDR3 is built from 16 residues. The CDR3 loop reads CASSEWGGGAGDTQYF. CDR3 coding DNA: TGTGCCAGCAGTGAATGGGGCGGGGGGGCCGGAGATACGCAGTATTTT.

The CDR3 DNA follows: TGTGCCAGCAGCTTAGGACTAGGAGTGGGAGATACGCAGTATTTT. It specifies CASSLGLGVGDTQYF. The chain employs TRBV7-8 and TRBJ2-3; a possible D gene is TRBD2 (6 bases). CDR1 is SGHVS and CDR2 is FQNEAQ in the germline V gene. Trimming took 1 base from V and 5 from J, leaving 13 bases between them. This CDR3 region has 15 residues.

This clone was picked up a small number of times. The J gene is TRBJ2-3, the V gene TRBV6-1, with D possibly being TRBD2 (6 bases). The CDR3 totals 16 residues. V lost 0 bases and J lost 5, with 15 bases in between. The germline V gene encodes CDR1 MNHNS and CDR2 SASEGT. DNA of the CDR3: TGTGCCAGCAGTGAAGCCCCGGGACTCCTAGGAGATACGCAGTATTTT. Amino acids: CASSEAPGLLGDTQYF.

The J gene is TRBJ2-7, the V gene TRBV18; 7 bases fit TRBD2. The germline V gene encodes CDR1 KGHSH and CDR2 LQKENI. Germline trimming cut 1 base from V and 5 bases from J; bases unmatched to any gene: 5. The CDR3 covers 14 residues. The CDR3 DNA reads as TGTGCCAGCTCACCACTCAATGGGGGGGACGAGCAGTACTTC. Translated, it gives CASSPLNGGDEQYF.

This clone was observed a handful of times. The rearrangement links TRBV19 to TRBJ2-7, with a weak D call TRBD1 (6 bases). The CDR3 is 13 residues long. Trimming shortened V by 8 bases and J by 1 base, and 12 bases separated the two germline ends. Per germline, CDR1 LNHDA and CDR2 SQIVND (reference sequence). CDR3 protein: CASSTDRSYEQYF. CDR3 coding DNA: TGTGCCAGTTCGACTGACAGGTCCTACGAGCAGTACTTC.

V and J are TRBV3-1 (or the pseudogene TRBV3-2) and TRBJ1-3; D perhaps matches TRBD1 (5 bases). CDR1 and CDR2 from the germline V gene are LGHDT and YNNKEL (reference sequence). V was trimmed by 3 bases and J by 0 bases, leaving 9 bases between them. CDR3 size: 15 residues. The CDR3 reads CASSHGQISGNTIYF. Written as DNA, the CDR3 is TGTGCCAGCAGCCACGGACAAATCTCTGGAAACACCATATATTTT.

The J gene is TRBJ2-5, the V gene TRBV7-9, with TRBD2 matching over 10 bases. CDR3 length: 16 residues. The germline gives CDR1 SEHNR, CDR2 FQNEAQ (reference sequence). J lost 5 bases, V lost 5 bases, and 11 bases had no gene match. The CDR3 loop is CASSPPRLAGVETQYF. The CDR3 DNA reads TGTGCCAGCAGCCCCCCCCGGCTAGCGGGGGTTGAGACCCAGTACTTC.

The chain uses TRBV7-2 and TRBJ1-2; D is undetermined. Germline V gene sequence: CDR1 SGHTA, CDR2 FQGNSA. Trimming took off 1 base at V and 7 bases at J, with 10 bases between the two ends. There are 13 residues in the CDR3. DNA for the CDR3: TGTGCCAGCAGCTTAGACGGCCTGGGTGGCTACACCTTC. Translated, it gives CASSLDGLGGYTF.

As regards this clone: Different DNA sequences within this sample yield the same CDR3. This chain connects TRBV27 to TRBJ1-3, with D possibly being TRBD1 (5 bases). From germline, CDR1 is MNHEY and CDR2 SMNVEV (reference sequence). The CDR3 sequence is 14 residues long. The V end lost 5 bases, the J end lost 2 bases, and 10 bases lay between the germline ends. The CDR3 is CASSPGTAGNTIYF. The CDR3 region has the DNA TGTGCCAGCAGTCCAGGGACCGCTGGAAACACCATATATTTT.

The chain links TRBV5-1 to TRBJ2-5, with 10 bases lining up with TRBD1. The V segment lost 4 bases and the J segment 4 bases; nucleotides outside the gene matches: 4. The CDR3 spans 14 residues. Germline V CDR1 and CDR2: SGHRS, YFSETQ. The CDR3 protein is CASSTTGGRETQYF. The CDR3 bases are TGCGCCAGCAGCACGACAGGGGGCCGAGAGACCCAGTACTTC. Combining the CDR3 with reference TRBV5-1 and TRBJ2-5 gives the whole variable domain KAGVTQTPRYLIKTRGQQVTLSCSPISGHRSVSWYQQTPGQGLQFLFEYFSETQRNKGNFPGRFSGRQFSNSRSEMNVSTLELGDSALYLCASSTTGGRETQYFGPGTRLLVL.

V gene TRBV7-8 combines with J gene TRBJ1-3, with 8 bases that match TRBD1. The germline V gene encodes CDR1 SGHVS and CDR2 FQNEAQ. CDR3 length: 14 amino acids. J was trimmed by 6 bases and V by 6 bases; bases with no gene match: 7. DNA for the CDR3: TGTGCCAGCAGTGGGGACAGGACTGAAAACACCATATATTTT. Protein sequence: CASSGDRTENTIYF.

The chain is built from TRBV3-1 (or the pseudogene TRBV3-2) and TRBJ2-7; TRBD2 matches 7 bases. The CDR3 loop spans 17 amino acids. The germline CDR1 and CDR2 sequences are LGHDT and YNNKEL (reference sequence). Trimming removed 0 bases from V and 7 bases from J; junction bases left unmatched: 15. The CDR3 protein is CASSQDFRSSGPKEQYF. The CDR3 region has the DNA TGTGCCAGCAGCCAAGATTTCCGGTCTAGCGGTCCTAAAGAGCAGTACTTC.

The DNA for the CDR3 is TGTGCCACCCACCATGGCTCCTACGAGCAGTACTTC. Translation: CATHHGSYEQYF. The chain combines TRBV6-5 with TRBJ2-7; the D is unclear. V lost 10 bases and J lost 0, with 10 bases in between. The CDR3 spans 12 residues. The germline CDR1 and CDR2 sequences are MNHEY and SVGAGI.

The chain has TRBV28 and TRBJ2-2, with D unclear. Trimming removed 3 bases at V and 0 bases at J, with 14 bases between. Per germline, CDR1 MDHEN and CDR2 SYDVKM. There are 17 residues in the CDR3. Here the CDR3 DNA reads TGTGCCAGCAGTTTTCGATTTTCGGGCGCGAACACCGGGGAGCTGTTTTTT. Translating it yields CASSFRFSGANTGELFF. The variable domain in full, with the rest retrieved from reference TRBV28 and TRBJ2-2, is DVKVTQSSRYLVKRTGEKVFLECVQDMDHENMFWYRQDPGLGLRLIYFSYDVKMKEKGDIPEGYSVSREKKERFSLILESASTNQTSMYLCASSFRFSGANTGELFFGEGSRLTVL.

With regard to this clone: The sample has other DNA sequences that encode this CDR3 too. The V call is TRBV5-1, the J call TRBJ2-1; D ambiguous. The V gene's germline CDR1 is SGHRS and CDR2 YFSETQ. This CDR3 is built from 13 residues. The V and J ends lost 0 bases and 6 bases respectively, with 7 bases between them. CDR3 residues: CASSLERRNEQFF. The CDR3 bases are TGCGCCAGCAGCTTGGAGAGGCGCAATGAGCAGTTCTTC. Full variable domain (rest looked up from reference TRBV5-1 and TRBJ2-1): KAGVTQTPRYLIKTRGQQVTLSCSPISGHRSVSWYQQTPGQGLQFLFEYFSETQRNKGNFPGRFSGRQFSNSRSEMNVSTLELGDSALYLCASSLERRNEQFFGPGTRLTVL.

The chain recombines TRBV7-2 with TRBJ2-5; 8 bases match TRBD2. Germline trimming cut 5 bases from V and 5 bases from J; bases unmatched to any gene: 7. The CDR3 length is 14 residues. Germline V lookup: CDR1 SGHTA, CDR2 FQGNSA. This CDR3 is CASSLSGVTETQYF. DNA for the CDR3: TGTGCCAGCAGCCTTAGCGGGGTGACGGAGACCCAGTACTTC. The entire variable domain, with the rest obtained from reference TRBV7-2 and TRBJ2-5, is as follows: GAGVSQSPSNKVTEKGKDVELRCDPISGHTALYWYRQSLGQGLEFLIYFQGNSAPDKSGLPSDRFSAERTGGSVSTLTIQRTQQEDSAVYLCASSLSGVTETQYFGPGTRLLVL.

V is TRBV25-1 and J is TRBJ2-1; the D is unclear. Germline assignment: CDR1 MGHDK and CDR2 SYGVNS. Trimming stripped 8 bases from V and 7 bases from J, with 12 bases between. The CDR3 extends over 12 amino acids. CDR3 DNA: TGTGCCAGCGGCCCCGGAAGGAATGAGCAGTTCTTC. It specifies CASGPGRNEQFF.

V is TRBV11-2 and J is TRBJ2-3, with 8 bases aligning to TRBD1. Germline V gene data show CDR1 as SGHAT and CDR2 as FQNNGV. The CDR3 runs to 15 residues. V dropped 5 bases and J dropped 1; count of bases not matched to a gene: 5. The CDR3 reads CASSRDRRRTDTQYF. In DNA, the CDR3 is TGTGCCAGCAGCCGGGACAGGAGACGCACAGATACGCAGTATTTT.

The V call is TRBV30, the J call TRBJ2-7; 8 nucleotides line up with TRBD1. The CDR3 has 15 residues. Germline V lookup: CDR1 GTSNPN, CDR2 SVGIG (reference sequence). The V and J ends lost 4 bases and 0 bases, in that order; junction bases with no gene match: 8. The CDR3 bases are TGTGCCTGGACGGGAAACAGGGGGATCTCCTACGAGCAGTACTTC. Its translation is CAWTGNRGISYEQYF.